The 5 T cell receptor beta chains presented below share a single source sample, sequenced in a study of technical replicates of blood from a few donors. The method was immunoSEQ multiplex PCR; TCRdb's version includes in-frame clones alone and lacks a portion of them. The profile shows 70,000 or so clones, 75% to 90% of them singletons. The material sequenced was PBMCs. These receptors all come from a human donor in good health. Some clones in this sample may be carry-over from other donors' samples.

The CDR3 nucleotides are TGCAGCGTTAGAGCGGGAGGTGGGACAGATACGCAGTATTTT. The encoded protein is CSVRAGGGTDTQYF. The rearrangement joins TRBV29-1 to TRBJ2-3; 9 bases fit TRBD2. The CDR3 runs to 14 residues. Trimming removed 5 bases from V and 3 bases from J; junction bases left unmatched: 6. Germline-derived CDR1 and CDR2 are SQVTM and ANQGSEA.

This chain connects TRBV7-9 to TRBJ2-1; D is uncertain. There are 12 residues in the CDR3. The V end lost 6 bases, the J end lost 6 bases, and 9 bases lay between the germline ends. CDR1 and CDR2 from the germline V gene are SEHNR and FQNEAQ (reference sequence). The CDR3 nucleotides read TGTGCCAGCAGTCCCCCCCTCAATGAGCAGTTCTTC. Translating it yields CASSPPLNEQFF.

This sequence joins TRBV9 and TRBJ2-7, with TRBD1 matching 7 bases. The length of the CDR3 is 16 residues. Trimming at V came to 4 bases and at J to 2 bases, leaving 12 bases not matched to a gene. Germline CDR1 and CDR2: SGDLS and YYNGEE. The CDR3 DNA is TGTGCCAGCAGCCCCCGCGCCGCCCAGGGGGCCTACGAGCAGTACTTC. This encodes CASSPRAAQGAYEQYF.

The chain combines TRBV2 with TRBJ1-3, with a tentative D call TRBD1 (6 bases). The CDR3 is 16 amino acids. Germline values: CDR1 SNHLY, CDR2 FYNNEI. Trimming removed 8 bases at V and 0 bases at J, with 17 bases between. CDR3 protein: CASGRTALYSGNTIYF. The CDR3 DNA follows: TGTGCCAGCGGAAGGACAGCCCTTTACTCTGGAAACACCATATATTTT.

The chain combines TRBV20-1 with TRBJ2-5; D may be TRBD1 (5 bases). Germline values: CDR1 DFQATT, CDR2 SNEGSKA (reference sequence). Trimming left V 4 bases short and J 5 bases short, with 5 bases between. The CDR3 totals 10 residues. The CDR3 here is CSATGETQYF. The CDR3, as DNA: TGCAGTGCTACAGGGGAGACCCAGTACTTC.